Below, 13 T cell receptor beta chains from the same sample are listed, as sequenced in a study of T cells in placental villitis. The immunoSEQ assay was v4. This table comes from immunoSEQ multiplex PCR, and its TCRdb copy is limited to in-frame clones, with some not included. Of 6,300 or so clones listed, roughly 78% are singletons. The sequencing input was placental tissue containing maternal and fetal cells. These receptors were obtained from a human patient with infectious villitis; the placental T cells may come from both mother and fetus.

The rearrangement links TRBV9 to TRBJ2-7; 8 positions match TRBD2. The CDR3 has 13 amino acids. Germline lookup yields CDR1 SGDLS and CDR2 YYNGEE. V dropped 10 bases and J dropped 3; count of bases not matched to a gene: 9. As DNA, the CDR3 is TGTGCCCAAAGGCGGGGGGCGATCTACGAGCAGTACTTC. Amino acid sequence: CAQRRGAIYEQYF.

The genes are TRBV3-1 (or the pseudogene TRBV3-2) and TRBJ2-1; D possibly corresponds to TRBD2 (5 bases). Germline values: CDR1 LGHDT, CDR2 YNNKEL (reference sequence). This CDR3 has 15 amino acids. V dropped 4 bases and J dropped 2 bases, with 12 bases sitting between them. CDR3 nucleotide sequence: TGTGCCAGCAGCCCCGATGCACTAGCCTACAATGAGCAGTTCTTC. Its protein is CASSPDALAYNEQFF.

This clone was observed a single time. CDR3 bases: TGTGCCAGCGGAATCGGACAGTCCACTGAAGCTTTCTTT. Protein product: CASGIGQSTEAFF. The V call is TRBV9, the J call TRBJ1-1; tentative D call: TRBD1 (6 bases). The germline V gene has CDR1 SGDLS and CDR2 YYNGEE. With 7 bases removed from V and 4 bases from J, the gap between germline ends came to 14 bases. CDR3 length equals 13 residues.

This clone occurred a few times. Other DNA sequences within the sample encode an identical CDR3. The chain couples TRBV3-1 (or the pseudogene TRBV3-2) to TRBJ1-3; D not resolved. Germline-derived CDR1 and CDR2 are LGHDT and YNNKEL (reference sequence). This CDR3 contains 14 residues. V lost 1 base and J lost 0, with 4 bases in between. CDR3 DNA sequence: TGTGCCAGCAGCCAAGGGAGCTCTGGAAACACCATATATTTT. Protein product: CASSQGSSGNTIYF.

CDR3 coding DNA: TGTGCCAGCAGCTTAGTCTATGGGGAGTGGGACTATGGCTACACCTTC. Its translation is CASSLVYGEWDYGYTF. The V gene is TRBV7-2, the J gene TRBJ1-2, with D unresolved. Germline V gene sequence: CDR1 SGHTA, CDR2 FQGNSA. The germline V and J ends were trimmed by 1 base and 3 bases, with 15 bases remaining between them. The CDR3 is made up of 16 amino acids.

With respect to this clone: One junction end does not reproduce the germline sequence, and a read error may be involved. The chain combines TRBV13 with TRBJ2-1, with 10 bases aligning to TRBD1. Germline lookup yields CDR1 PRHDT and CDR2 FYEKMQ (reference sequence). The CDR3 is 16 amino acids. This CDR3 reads CASSFAGQGSYNEQFF. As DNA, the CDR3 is TGTGCTAGCAGCTTCGCGGGACAGGGGTCCTACAATGAGCAGTTCTTC.

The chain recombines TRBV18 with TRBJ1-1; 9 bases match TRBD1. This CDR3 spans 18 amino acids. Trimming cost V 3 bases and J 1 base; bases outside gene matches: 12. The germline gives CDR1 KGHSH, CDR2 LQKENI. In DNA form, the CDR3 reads TGTGCCAGCTCACCCGCCCGGGAACAGGGGGCTGGGAACACTGAAGCTTTCTTT. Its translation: CASSPAREQGAGNTEAFF.

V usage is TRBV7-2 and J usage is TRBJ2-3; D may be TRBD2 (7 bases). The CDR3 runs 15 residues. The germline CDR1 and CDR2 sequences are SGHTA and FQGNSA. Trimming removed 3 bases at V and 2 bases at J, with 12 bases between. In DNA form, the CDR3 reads TGTGCCAGCAGCTTCAGGGGAGGGGACACAGATACGCAGTATTTT. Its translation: CASSFRGGDTDTQYF. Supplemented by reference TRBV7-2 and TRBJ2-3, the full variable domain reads GAGVSQSPSNKVTEKGKDVELRCDPISGHTALYWYRQSLGQGLEFLIYFQGNSAPDKSGLPSDRFSAERTGGSVSTLTIQRTQQEDSAVYLCASSFRGGDTDTQYFGPGTRLTVL.

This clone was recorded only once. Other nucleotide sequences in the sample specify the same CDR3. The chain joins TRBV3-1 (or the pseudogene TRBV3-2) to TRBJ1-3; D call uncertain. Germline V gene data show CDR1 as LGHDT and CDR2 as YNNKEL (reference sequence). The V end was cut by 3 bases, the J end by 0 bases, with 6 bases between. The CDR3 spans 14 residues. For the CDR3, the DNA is TGTGCCAGCAGCCAGGGGAACTCTGGAAACACCATATATTTT. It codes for CASSQGNSGNTIYF.

CDR3: CASRGQAYGYTF. CDR3 nucleotide sequence: TGTGCCAGCCGAGGACAGGCATATGGCTACACCTTC. The genes are TRBV2 and TRBJ1-2, with 7 bases aligning to TRBD1. Trimming took 8 bases from V and 5 from J; bases not matched to a gene: 5. The CDR3 runs to 12 residues. Germline CDR1 SNHLY, CDR2 FYNNEI.

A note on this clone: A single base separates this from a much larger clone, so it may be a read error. This CDR3 is CSVDFGSGNKQFF. CDR3 DNA sequence: TGCAGCGTTGATTTCGGGTCAGGGAATAAGCAGTTCTTC. V and J are TRBV29-1 and TRBJ2-1; perhaps TRBD1 as D (5 bases). Trimming shortened V by 3 bases and J by 11 bases, and 17 bases separated the two germline ends. Germline V lookup: CDR1 SQVTM, CDR2 ANQGSEA. This CDR3 spans 13 amino acids.

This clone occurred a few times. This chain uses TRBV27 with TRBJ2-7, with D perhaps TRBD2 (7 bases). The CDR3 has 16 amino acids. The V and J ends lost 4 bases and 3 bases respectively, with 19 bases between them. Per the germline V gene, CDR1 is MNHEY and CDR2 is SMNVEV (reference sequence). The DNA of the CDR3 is TGTGCCAGCAGTTACATAGGAGGAAGGGGGGGCTACGAGCAGTACTTC. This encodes CASSYIGGRGGYEQYF.

CDR3 sequence: CASSEQGARSAQYF. The DNA of the CDR3 is TGTGCCAGCAGCGAACAGGGGGCGCGGAGTGCGCAGTATTTT. The chain couples TRBV9 to TRBJ2-3; TRBD1 matches at 9 bases. Germline values: CDR1 SGDLS, CDR2 YYNGEE. The CDR3 is 14 residues long. The V gene end was trimmed by 3 bases and the J gene end by 10 bases; junction bases not matched to a gene: 9.